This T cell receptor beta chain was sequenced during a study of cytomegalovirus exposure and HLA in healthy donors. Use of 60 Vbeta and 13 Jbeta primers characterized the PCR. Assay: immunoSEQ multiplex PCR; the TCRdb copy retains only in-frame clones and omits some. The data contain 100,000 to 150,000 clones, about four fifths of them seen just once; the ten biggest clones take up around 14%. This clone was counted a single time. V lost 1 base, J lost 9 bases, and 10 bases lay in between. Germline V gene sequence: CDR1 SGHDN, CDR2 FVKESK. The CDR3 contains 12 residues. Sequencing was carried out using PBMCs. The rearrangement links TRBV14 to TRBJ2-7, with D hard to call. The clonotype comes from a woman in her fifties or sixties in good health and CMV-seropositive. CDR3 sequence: CASSQVTLRQYF. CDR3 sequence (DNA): TGTGCCAGCAGCCAAGTCACCTTGAGGCAGTACTTC.